A selection of T cell receptor beta chains follows, all from one sample in a study of cytomegalovirus exposure and HLA in healthy donors. The data were produced by immunoSEQ multiplex PCR, yet TCRdb's version contains in-frame clones alone and is incomplete. The table shows under 200,000 clones, with roughly 79% occurring only once. Specimen: PBMCs. The receptors derive from a woman aged 40 to 50 in good health and CMV-seropositive. The CDR3 runs from the conserved cysteine through the conserved F or W. Fields, in order: J gene, V gene, CDR3 protein.

>TRBJ2-5|TRBV21-1
CASSFVQGSDETQYF
>TRBJ2-5|TRBV5-1
CASSWGLTSQETQYF
>TRBJ1-3|TRBV2
CASRLSASGNTIYF
>TRBJ1-3|TRBV7-9
CASTMGGDSGNTIYF
>TRBJ2-6|TRBV5-6
CASSHQGPGANGLTF
>TRBJ2-5|TRBV5-1
CASSSTGMVRVETQYF
>TRBJ1-6|TRBV16
CASSLQQGAANSPLHF
>TRBJ1-4|TRBV9
CASSVNPTGANEKLFF
>TRBJ1-2|TRBV28
CASSPPIWRMGYGYTF
>TRBJ2-3|TRBV14
CASSRGQARIDTQYF
>TRBJ2-2|TRBV7-9
CASSLQTSGGTGELFF
>TRBJ2-2|TRBV11-3
CASSSGGSEELFF
>TRBJ2-1|TRBV5-1
CASSLEGQEYNEQFF
>TRBJ1-1|TRBV5-1
CASSPRTTGTEAFF
>TRBJ2-3|TRBV28
CASSPLRGSGSLNTQYF
>TRBJ2-1|TRBV4-3
CASSQATGVPDEQFF
>TRBJ1-5|TRBV30
CAWSPRGAIGNQPQHF
>TRBJ1-4|TRBV6-6
CASSRGGRDEKLFF
>TRBJ2-3|TRBV11-2
CASSYPGTDTQYF
>TRBJ1-4|TRBV18
CASSPQGQANEKLFF
>TRBJ1-6|TRBV7-9
CASSSLQGSGSPLHF
>TRBJ1-3|TRBV6-5
CASRQDGFSGNTIYF
>TRBJ1-1|TRBV14
CASSHSGTGTLIAFF
>TRBJ2-1|TRBV5-1
CASSFNSVEYNEQFF